The 28 T cell receptor beta chains presented below share a single source sample, sequenced in a study of response to subunit inactivated influenza vaccine. TCRdb recomputed calls from the RT-PCR reads with MiXCR, one row per CDR3 protein. The sample contains 600,000 to 850,000 distinct CDR3 sequences, less than 15% of which appear only once. The sequenced sample was PBMCs from blood, obtained 14 days before vaccination. The receptors come from a man between 50 and 59 years old who received an inactivated influenza vaccine.

This chain uses TRBV21-1 with TRBJ2-5. TRBV21-1 is annotated as a pseudogene. The CDR3 contains 13 residues. CDR3 coding DNA: TGTGCCAGCAGCAAGGGCAGCCAAGAGACCCAGTACTTC. It specifies CASSKGSQETQYF.

The chain joins TRBV7-2 to TRBJ2-7; 7 bases are shared with TRBD1. Germline values: CDR1 SGHTA, CDR2 FQGNSA. V trimming: 5 bases; J trimming: 11 bases; junction bases outside the gene matches: 15. The CDR3 spans 14 residues. The CDR3 region is CASSPWTTGPEKYF. The CDR3 DNA reads TGTGCCAGCAGCCCCTGGACGACAGGGCCGGAAAAGTACTTC.

The rearrangement joins TRBV7-9 to TRBJ2-1; D possibly corresponds to TRBD2 (6 bases). CDR1 and CDR2 from the germline V gene are SEHNR and FQNEAQ (reference sequence). Trimming cost V 7 bases and J 5 bases, with 12 bases left between them. There are 13 residues in the CDR3. The CDR3 DNA reads as TGTGCCAGCACCCCGCGGGGTAACAATGAGCAGTTCTTC. Its protein is CASTPRGNNEQFF.

This clonotype appeared a few times. The V gene is TRBV18, the J gene TRBJ2-1, with 13 bases identical to TRBD2. CDR1 and CDR2 from the germline V gene are KGHSH and LQKENI. With 4 bases clipped from V and 10 bases from J, the junction kept 4 bases outside the gene matches. The CDR3 is made up of 14 amino acids. This chain's CDR3 is CASSQGTSGAEQFF. CDR3 nucleotides: TGTGCCAGCTCACAAGGGACTAGCGGGGCCGAGCAGTTCTTC.

This chain links TRBV11-2 with TRBJ2-1; D is perhaps TRBD1 (6 bases). V lost 1 base to trimming and J lost 5 bases, with 9 bases between them. The CDR3 totals 14 residues. Looked up from germline, CDR1 is SGHAT and CDR2 is FQNNGV. The DNA of the CDR3 is TGTGCCAGCAGCTTAGCGGGACACCACAATGAGCAGTTCTTC. This translates into CASSLAGHHNEQFF.

This clonotype has at least ten counts. The chain uses TRBV2 and TRBJ1-2; D may be TRBD1 (5 bases). With 2 bases removed from V and 6 bases from J, the gap between germline ends came to 10 bases. The length of the CDR3 is 13 residues. Looked up from germline, CDR1 is SNHLY and CDR2 is FYNNEI. The CDR3 nucleotides read TGTGCCAGCAGTGAAACGGGGGGTGATGGCTACACCTTC. Protein product: CASSETGGDGYTF.

V usage is TRBV5-4 and J usage is TRBJ2-3; TRBD2 matches at 8 bases. Trimming cost V 2 bases and J 0 bases; bases outside gene matches: 5. Germline V gene sequence: CDR1 SGHNT, CDR2 YYREEE (reference sequence). This CDR3 spans 16 amino acids. The CDR3, as DNA: TGTGCCAGCAGCTTAAAACTAGCGGAAAGCACAGATACGCAGTATTTT. It is translated as CASSLKLAESTDTQYF.

This clonotype was counted between two and nine times. This chain links TRBV29-1 with TRBJ1-1; D is possibly TRBD1 (5 bases). Between the trimmed V and J ends, which lost 6 bases and 7 bases, there was a span of 15 bases. CDR3 length: 12 amino acids. Germline V gives CDR1 SQVTM, CDR2 ANQGSEA. CDR3 nucleotides: TGCAGCGTATGCAGGGTAGGAGGTGAAGCTTTCTTT. Amino acid sequence: CSVCRVGGEAFF. Together with reference TRBV29-1 and TRBJ1-1, the CDR3 gives the full variable domain: SAVISQKPSRDICQRGTSLTIQCQVDSQVTMMFWYRQQPGQSLTLIATANQGSEATYESGFVIDKFPISRPNLTFSTLTVSNMSPEDSSIYLCSVCRVGGEAFFGQGTRLTVV.

V usage is TRBV4-3 and J usage is TRBJ1-1; tentatively, D is TRBD1 (5 bases). The germline V gene has CDR1 LGHNA and CDR2 YSLEER. Trimming shortened V by 0 bases and J by 4 bases, and 18 bases separated the two germline ends. This CDR3 has 17 amino acids. Here the CDR3 DNA reads TGCGCCAGCAGCCAAGATTCTTCTGGGTGGGGCGGCACTGAAGCTTTCTTT. It translates to CASSQDSSGWGGTEAFF.

The chain combines TRBV6-1 with TRBJ1-2; D possibly corresponds to TRBD1 (5 bases). The CDR3 consists of 14 residues. CDR1 and CDR2 (germline): MNHNS, SASEGT. V was cut by 2 bases and J by 4 bases, with 11 bases left in between. CDR3 residues: CASSEQGYSYGYTF. The DNA for the CDR3 is TGTGCCAGCAGTGAACAGGGTTACAGCTATGGCTACACCTTC.

This clonotype was found many times. The CDR3 reads CASSQVSGNEQYF. CDR3 nucleotide sequence: TGCGCCAGCAGCCAAGTTTCTGGGAACGAGCAGTACTTC. This chain uses TRBV4-3 with TRBJ2-7; D unresolved. Germline V lookup: CDR1 LGHNA, CDR2 YSLEER. The CDR3 has 13 residues. V shed 1 base and J shed 5 bases, with 9 bases lying between them.

The gene calls are TRBV20-1 and TRBJ2-1, with TRBD2 identical over 8 bases. This CDR3 comprises 13 residues. The V gene end was trimmed by 3 bases and the J gene end by 4 bases; junction bases not matched to a gene: 2. CDR1 DFQATT and CDR2 SNEGSKA come from the germline V gene (reference sequence). The CDR3 DNA reads TGCAGTGCTAGCCTAGCGGGTTACAATGAGCAGTTCTTC. It specifies CSASLAGYNEQFF.

There are a few counts of this clonotype. The rearrangement uses TRBV30 and TRBJ1-2; 10 bases line up with TRBD1. V lost 5 bases and J lost 2; bases outside the gene matches: 8. Per germline, CDR1 GTSNPN and CDR2 SVGIG (reference sequence). The CDR3 spans 15 residues. The CDR3 nucleotides read TGTGCCTGGTTGGGACAGGGGAAATCAAACTATGGCTACACCTTC. Protein sequence: CAWLGQGKSNYGYTF.

This chain joins TRBV5-1 and TRBJ2-1, with D perhaps TRBD1 (6 bases). This CDR3 is 15 amino acids long. V lost 0 bases and J 5 bases, leaving 12 bases between the germline ends. Germline V CDR1 and CDR2: SGHRS, YFSETQ. The DNA for the CDR3 is TGCGCCAGCAGCTTGGAAGGACAGATTCACAATGAGCAGTTCTTC. Translation: CASSLEGQIHNEQFF.

The V call is TRBV6-2 or TRBV6-3, the J call TRBJ2-7, with 12 bases that match TRBD1. CDR1 and CDR2 from the germline V gene are MNHEY and SVGEGT. V trimming: 6 bases; J trimming: 3 bases; junction bases outside the gene matches: 3. The CDR3 extends over 14 amino acids. The CDR3 DNA is TGTGCCAGCAGGGGACAGGGGGCCCGCTACGAGCAGTACTTC. It is translated as CASRGQGARYEQYF.

This clonotype was counted between two and nine times. The CDR3 bases are TGCAGTGCTAATAACCCTATAGCGGGAGAAACCCCAGATACGCAGTATTTT. Its translation: CSANNPIAGETPDTQYF. The V call is TRBV20-1, the J call TRBJ2-3, with 9 nucleotides matching TRBD2. The germline gives CDR1 DFQATT, CDR2 SNEGSKA (reference sequence). The CDR3 is made up of 17 amino acids. V lost 4 bases and J lost 4; bases outside the gene matches: 15.

Ten or more counts support this clonotype. J is TRBJ1-2 and V is TRBV12-3 or TRBV12-4; D ambiguous. The CDR3 is 12 amino acids. The V and J ends lost 3 bases and 5 bases respectively, with 7 bases between them. CDR3 DNA sequence: TGTGCCAGCAGTTTTATTTCGTATGGCTACACCTTC. It codes for CASSFISYGYTF.

The chain carries TRBV7-2 and TRBJ2-7; D possibly corresponds to TRBD1 (6 bases). Trimming took off 1 base at V and 3 bases at J, with 10 bases between the two ends. CDR3 size: 14 residues. Germline CDR1 and CDR2: SGHTA and FQGNSA. CDR3 region: CASSLVDRGYEQYF. CDR3 in DNA: TGTGCCAGCAGCTTAGTGGACAGAGGCTACGAGCAGTACTTC.

The V and J genes are TRBV20-1 and TRBJ2-2, with D maybe TRBD2 (6 bases). The CDR3 extends over 15 amino acids. The V end lost 3 bases, the J end lost 4 bases, and 15 bases lay between the germline ends. Germline values: CDR1 DFQATT, CDR2 SNEGSKA (reference sequence). CDR3 in amino acids: CSASLRGLGTGELFF. CDR3 nucleotides: TGCAGTGCTAGTTTGCGGGGTCTGGGCACCGGGGAGCTGTTTTTT.

This clonotype was observed a few times. The V gene is TRBV2, the J gene TRBJ2-7, with D maybe TRBD2 (7 bases). Trimming removed 4 bases at V and 2 bases at J, with 12 bases between. The CDR3 spans 14 residues. Germline CDR1 is SNHLY and CDR2 is FYNNEI. Here the CDR3 DNA reads TGTGCCAGCAGTGGCGCGGGGGCCCCCTACGAGCAGTACTTC. It yields the protein CASSGAGAPYEQYF.

The chain has TRBV27 and TRBJ2-1, with TRBD2 matching over 10 bases. This CDR3 is 17 amino acids long. Germline CDR1 reads MNHEY; CDR2 reads SMNVEV (reference sequence). V trimming: 5 bases; J trimming: 8 bases; junction bases outside the gene matches: 15. CDR3 nucleotide sequence: TGTGCCAGCAGTCCACCTCGAAGCGGGGGGGCCGGCCATGAGCAGTTCTTC. Encoded protein: CASSPPRSGGAGHEQFF.

This clonotype has only a few counts. V gene TRBV6-2 or TRBV6-3 combines with J gene TRBJ2-1; D may be TRBD1 (6 bases). V was trimmed by 4 bases and J by 0 bases, leaving 13 bases between them. There are 16 residues in the CDR3. Germline-derived CDR1 and CDR2 are MNHEY and SVGEGT. The chain's CDR3 is CASSSAHRASYNEQFF. The CDR3 DNA is TGTGCCAGCAGTTCCGCCCACAGGGCCTCCTACAATGAGCAGTTCTTC.

This chain connects TRBV5-1 to TRBJ2-3; 12 bases match TRBD2. The CDR3 is 16 amino acids. Germline V gene sequence: CDR1 SGHRS, CDR2 YFSETQ. The junction had 8 bases not matched to a gene; V was cut back by 6 bases and J by 3 bases. CDR3 sequence: CASTLSGLAGTDTQYF. CDR3 coding DNA: TGCGCCAGCACCCTATCCGGACTAGCGGGGACAGATACGCAGTATTTT.

This clonotype was counted at least ten times. J is TRBJ1-1 and V is TRBV12-3 or TRBV12-4; D is uncertain. Trimming took 3 bases from V and 3 from J, leaving 5 bases between them. This CDR3 spans 12 amino acids. The CDR3 loop reads CASSFQYTEAFF. Here the CDR3 DNA reads TGTGCCAGCAGTTTTCAGTACACTGAAGCTTTCTTT.

This clonotype occurred a few times. This chain joins TRBV15 and TRBJ1-1; 9 bases fit TRBD1. The CDR3 runs 17 residues. Germline V lookup: CDR1 LNHNV, CDR2 YYDKDF (reference sequence). V lost 3 bases, J lost 5 bases, and 13 bases stayed unmatched. CDR3 amino acids: CATSRESWTGVGTEAFF. The CDR3, as DNA: TGTGCCACCAGCAGGGAGTCCTGGACAGGGGTCGGGACTGAAGCTTTCTTT.

This clonotype was observed a handful of times. J is TRBJ2-3 and V is TRBV7-2, with D uncertain. This CDR3 region has 17 residues. V lost 1 base and J 0 bases, leaving 14 bases between the germline ends. The V gene's germline CDR1 is SGHTA and CDR2 FQGNSA. The chain's CDR3 is CASSLVFPATSTDTQYF. The DNA of the CDR3 is TGTGCCAGCAGCTTAGTTTTCCCTGCTACTAGCACAGATACGCAGTATTTT.

The chain combines TRBV27 with TRBJ2-7; no reliable D call. The CDR3 spans 14 residues. The ends were cut back, 5 bases at V and 2 bases at J, with 13 bases in the middle. CDR1 is MNHEY and CDR2 is SMNVEV in the germline V gene (reference sequence). DNA for the CDR3: TGTGCCAGCAGTGCACAGATTTACCCCTACGAGCAGTACTTC. Its translation is CASSAQIYPYEQYF.

This clonotype occurred many times. The genes are TRBV5-4 and TRBJ2-1; TRBD2 aligns across 9 bases. The CDR3 loop spans 15 amino acids. The trim removed 0 bases at V and 3 bases at J, leaving 1 base unmatched. Germline CDR1 reads SGHNT; CDR2 reads YYREEE (reference sequence). The CDR3 region has the DNA TGTGCCAGCAGCTTGGATAGCGGGGGCTACAATGAGCAGTTCTTC. Residues: CASSLDSGGYNEQFF.